The 2 T cell receptor beta chains below all came from one sample that was sequenced in a study of T-cell reconstitution after alpha-beta-depleted transplantation in children. Unique molecular identifiers featured in how the TCRbeta library was prepared. From the PCR reads, TCRdb called clonotypes with MiXCR, one entry per CDR3 protein. Seen here are 610,000 or so distinct CDR3 sequences, 25% to 30% observed once, and the top ten hold about 35%. The sequencing here drew on PBMCs, taken before TCRalphabeta/CD19-depleted stem cell transplant. All receptors come from a boy in the first two years of life with Wiskott-Aldrich syndrome, due to receive a stem cell transplant.

This clonotype has just a few counts. The chain recombines TRBV5-1 with TRBJ2-7; a weak D match, TRBD1 (6 bases). This CDR3 is built from 14 residues. V was trimmed by 4 bases and J by 3 bases, leaving 14 bases between them. Germline assignment: CDR1 SGHRS and CDR2 YFSETQ. CDR3 nucleotides: TGCGCCAGCAGCAACGACAGGCACTACTACGAGCAGTACTTC. It encodes CASSNDRHYYEQYF.

The chain links TRBV18 to TRBJ2-7; 10 nucleotides line up with TRBD2. From germline, CDR1 is KGHSH and CDR2 LQKENI. The trim removed 6 bases at V and 3 bases at J, leaving 5 bases unmatched. The CDR3 runs 14 residues. CDR3 in DNA: TGTGCCAGCTCCCAGCGGGAGGGCCTCTACGAGCAGTACTTC. It translates to CASSQREGLYEQYF.